This is a list of T cell receptor beta chains from one sample in a study of human T cells and chemical hapten exposure. One entry per CDR3 protein results from TCRdb running MiXCR on the RACE reads. In the table there are about 65,000 distinct CDR3 sequences, about 6% of which are singletons. Sequencing was carried out using whole blood. These receptors all stem from a female donor in good health. Some clones in this sample may be carry-over from other donors' samples. Both conserved end residues are part of each CDR3. The D gene is left open where the match is weak. A row's size may be missing; if present it is once, few, many or a size class.

.	.	TRBV10-3	TRBJ1-4	CAISESGTATNEKLFF	TGTGCCATCAGTGAGTCCGGGACGGCAACTAATGAAAAACTGTTTTTT
TRBD1	many	TRBV20-1	TRBJ1-1	CSASPGTGVITEAFF	TGCAGTGCTAGTCCCGGGACAGGGGTGATCACTGAAGCTTTCTTT
TRBD2	few	TRBV5-6	TRBJ2-1	CASSLGLATNEQFF	TGTGCCAGCAGCTTGGGACTAGCGACCAATGAGCAGTTCTTC
TRBD1	many	TRBV28	TRBJ1-4	CASSLRDRVNEKLFF	TGTGCCAGCAGCTTAAGGGACAGGGTAAATGAAAAACTGTTTTTT
.	few	TRBV6-2/TRBV6-3	TRBJ1-2	CASSYTRRAHYGYTF	TGTGCCAGCAGTTACACGCGACGTGCCCATTACGGCTACACCTTC
TRBD1	.	TRBV28	TRBJ1-1	CASSTGVWRTEAFF	TGTGCCAGCAGTACAGGGGTTTGGCGCACTGAAGCTTTCTTT
.	.	TRBV20-1	TRBJ1-1	CSASASRLAEAFF	TGCAGTGCTAGCGCCTCACGCCTGGCTGAAGCTTTCTTT
.	few	TRBV29-1	TRBJ1-3	CSVVEGGSGNTIYF	TGCAGCGTTGTGGAGGGCGGGTCTGGAAACACCATATATTTT
TRBD1	.	TRBV7-2	TRBJ2-1	CASSLVSQGGRNEQFF	TGTGCCAGCAGCTTAGTCTCACAGGGGGGTAGGAATGAGCAGTTCTTC
.	.	TRBV28	TRBJ2-7	CASSLSGREQYF	TGTGCCAGCAGTTTATCGGGGCGGGAGCAGTACTTC
.	few	TRBV12-3/TRBV12-4	TRBJ2-7	CASSQPGRLYEQYF	TGTGCCAGCAGTCAACCGGGACGCCTCTACGAGCAGTACTTC
TRBD1	.	TRBV5-1	TRBJ2-5	CASSPGQGTGQETQYF	TGCGCCAGCAGCCCGGGACAGGGGACGGGGCAAGAGACCCAGTACTTC
.	few	TRBV28	TRBJ1-3	CASSLPLGTIYF	TGTGCCAGCAGTCTCCCGTTGGGCACCATATATTTT
TRBD1	many	TRBV30	TRBJ1-5	CAWAETGDHYSNQPQHF	TGTGCCTGGGCCGAGACAGGGGATCACTATAGCAATCAGCCCCAGCATTTT
TRBD2	many	TRBV12-3/TRBV12-4	TRBJ2-3	CASSLKGRLAGEMDTQYF	TGTGCCAGCAGTTTAAAGGGGAGACTAGCGGGAGAAATGGATACGCAGTATTTT
TRBD1	many	TRBV6-6	TRBJ1-5	CASRHMTGFQPQHF	TGTGCCAGCAGGCACATGACAGGGTTTCAGCCCCAGCATTTT
TRBD1	many	TRBV5-1	TRBJ1-2	CASSSGQGGYGYTF	TGCGCCAGCAGCTCCGGACAGGGGGGGTATGGCTACACCTTC
.	many	TRBV6-5	TRBJ1-4	CASSYSGQGVRVGNEKLFF	TGTGCCAGCAGTTACTCAGGCCAGGGAGTGAGGGTGGGGAATGAAAAACTGTTTTTT
.	few	TRBV9	TRBJ2-1	CASSRTDYNEQFF	TGTGCCAGCAGCCGCACGGACTACAATGAGCAGTTCTTC
TRBD1	many	TRBV6-5	TRBJ1-6	CASRGQGASPLHF	TGTGCCAGCAGGGGACAGGGGGCTTCACCCCTCCACTTT
TRBD2	many	TRBV12-3/TRBV12-4	TRBJ2-1	CASSTGTSGRKQFF	TGTGCCAGCAGTACCGGGACTAGCGGGAGAAAGCAGTTCTTC
TRBD1	many	TRBV28	TRBJ1-1	CASTTPRDRGDLAFF	TGTGCCAGCACCACCCCACGGGACAGGGGCGATTTGGCTTTCTTT
TRBD2	.	TRBV29-1	TRBJ2-3	CCVGGREGSSTDTQYF	TGCTGCGTTGGAGGGAGGGAGGGTTCTAGCACAGATACGCAGTATTTT
.	many	TRBV2	TRBJ2-1	CASQTRYNEQFF	TGTGCCAGCCAGACTAGATACAATGAGCAGTTCTTC